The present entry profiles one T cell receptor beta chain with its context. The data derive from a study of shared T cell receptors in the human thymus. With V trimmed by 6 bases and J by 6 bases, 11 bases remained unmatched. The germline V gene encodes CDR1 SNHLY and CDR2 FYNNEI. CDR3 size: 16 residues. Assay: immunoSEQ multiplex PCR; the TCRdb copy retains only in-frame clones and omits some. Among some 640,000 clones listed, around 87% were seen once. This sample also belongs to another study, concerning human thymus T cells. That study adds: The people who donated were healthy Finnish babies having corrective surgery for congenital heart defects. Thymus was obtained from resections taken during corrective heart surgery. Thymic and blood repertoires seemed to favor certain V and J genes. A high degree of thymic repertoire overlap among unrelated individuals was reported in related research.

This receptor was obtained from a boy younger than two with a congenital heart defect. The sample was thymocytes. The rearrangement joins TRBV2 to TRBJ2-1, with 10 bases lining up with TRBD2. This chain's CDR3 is CASSLFSGRKSNEQFF. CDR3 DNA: TGTGCCAGCAGCCTTTTTAGCGGGAGGAAGAGCAATGAGCAGTTCTTC.